This T cell receptor (beta chain) stems from a study of T-cell memory formation after mild COVID-19. Only a few counts were recorded for this clonotype. This CDR3 region has 15 residues. Trimming removed 5 bases from V and 5 bases from J; junction bases left unmatched: 9. MiXCR, applied by TCRdb to the 5' RACE reads, yields one record per CDR3 protein. The sample includes some 150,000 distinct CDR3 sequences, about 19% of them seen just once. This sequence originates from an adult woman who had mild COVID-19 (a few samples of this study predate the infection). Cell type and time point are not known. The chain recombines TRBV12-3 or TRBV12-4 with TRBJ2-5, with 9 bases aligning to TRBD1. Sequencing input: PBMCs or a T cell subset sorted from them (not recorded which). DNA for the CDR3: TGTGCCAGCAGTAAGGGACAGGGCAGGAAGGAGACCCAGTACTTC. This encodes CASSKGQGRKETQYF.